This T cell receptor beta chain was sequenced during a study of T cell repertoires in cytomegalovirus infection. Study summary: Indications came from public TCR beta signatures; they pointed to CMV infection and to a matching HLA type.

Of note for this clonotype: Its antigen is unidentified.

This CDR3 is built from 13 residues. Germline lookup yields CDR1 LNHDA and CDR2 SQIVND (reference sequence). Trimming cost V 6 bases and J 14 bases; bases outside gene matches: 12. TCRdb re-derived calls from the reads in MiXCR, one entry per CDR3 protein. The table lists a few hundred thousand distinct CDR3 sequences, 17% of them singletons. Overall study findings and caveats: What dominated the ex vivo response were HLA-C-restricted CMV-specific TCR beta clonotypes. Summed frequency of public TCR beta families distinguished CMV carriers with the relevant HLA.

The chain carries TRBV19 and TRBJ2-1, with 8 bases fitting TRBD2. The sequenced sample consisted of PBMCs. The clonotype comes from a human donor in good health (CMV status not recorded). Some clones in this sample may be carry-over from other donors' samples. The CDR3, as DNA: TGTGCCAGTAGGCATACTGGGACGGGAGGGGAGTTCTTC. Its translation is CASRHTGTGGEFF.